Sequencing of this TCR beta chain was carried out in a study of vaccination and CD4 T cells after COVID-19 (dated by TCRdb to between 2021 and 2022). Broadly, across the study: SARS-CoV-2 positivity had been established in the convalescent patients by nasal swab PCR, and mild disease was recorded in roughly 9 of these patients and severe disease in one. The convalescent cohort included six males and four females, with two Hispanic individuals, seven Caucasians, two Asians and one multiracial person. Participants received two doses of either the Pfizer-BioNTech BNT162b2 vaccine (n=8) or the Moderna mRNA-1273 vaccine (n=2). Post-COVID blood samples were collected from convalescent patients a median of approximately 100 days after diagnosis, with a range of roughly 30 to 170 days. Post-vaccine blood samples were collected a median of approximately 77 days after the second vaccine dose, ranging from roughly 13 to 250 days. The cultures were stimulated with overlapping spike peptide pools from SARS-CoV-2 and from the common cold coronaviruses HCoV-NL63, HCoV-OC43 and HCoV-229E. Control cultures received a CEFX viral epitope pool as the positive control, an HIV-1 Nef peptide pool as the negative control, or no peptide. The spike-specific CD4+ TCR repertoire was compared before and after mRNA vaccination in ten to eleven COVID-19 convalescent patients and several infection-naive healthy vaccine recipients. What the research found in general, with its limitations: The study included relatively few convalescent patients and did not analyze early timepoints after natural infection. Among the post-vaccine SARS-CoV-2-reactive clones in convalescent patients, a median about 87% showed up only after vaccination, which suggests vaccine-specific priming. The median number of SARS-CoV-2-reactive clonotypes rose from about 19 after infection to around 40 after vaccination, but the change was not significant. In convalescent patients, nearly all vaccine-specific clones (304 of 307) were found to be mono-reactive for SARS-CoV-2 spike rather than cross-reactive with common cold coronaviruses.

The library was generated by PCR. At the Johns Hopkins FTIC core, DNA from the cultured CD4+ T cells underwent TCR sequencing with the Oncomine TCR Beta short-read assay. The QIAamp micro DNA kit was used to extract genomic DNA from the cultured CD4+ T cells. Oncomine TCR Beta libraries from cultured CD4+ T cells were pooled using unique dual indexes and sequenced on an Illumina iSeq 100. As for the original processing: Non-productive sequences were removed, and CDR3s that did not start with C, did not end with F or W, or were shorter than 7 amino acids were discarded. Antigen-specific clonotypes were identified using the MANAFEST web application through comparison of peptide-stimulated wells with reference and other culture wells. Positive clones required FDR below 0.05, an odds ratio above 5, and productive frequency above 0.1% in at least two of three replicate wells. A clonotype was classed as cross-reactive if the clonotype showed significant expansion both in SARS-CoV-2 spike wells and in at least one common cold coronavirus spike condition. Using R version 3.6.1, CDR3 homology was evaluated through Levenshtein distances (stringdist) along with unrooted phylogenetic trees (ape). TCRdb handled the public reads itself, with Q25 trimming in fastp and clone calling in MiXCR, and kept productive beta chains. Each CDR3 protein gets just one entry, which takes the most common genes and DNA from the rows behind it. The V and J calls shown here were made by TCRdb, not taken from the authors' results. Present in this sample are 15,000 to 20,000 distinct CDR3 sequences, roughly 51% of which were seen just once. Around 8% of the sample belongs to the ten largest clones.

The treatment or condition label here, explained by the study, means: 10-day PBMC culture with coronavirus spike peptide pools or control peptides (ViraFEST assay). The ViraFEST assay, used in the study, expanded antigen-specific T cells with peptide pools and then identified the expanded clonotypes through TCR sequencing. The convalescent patients' positive SARS-CoV-2 PCR tests fell between March and December 2020, which was before the Alpha, Beta and Delta variants emerged in the United States. PBMCs were cultured at approximately 2 million per well in IMDM supplemented with approximately 5.3% human AB serum and roughly 10 IU/ml IL-2, with approximately 11 ug/ml peptide pools added. Half of the culture medium was replaced with fresh IL-2-containing medium on days 3 and 7. After roughly nine days of culture, CD4+ T cells were isolated by negative selection using the EasySep CD4+ T cell isolation kit. Ficoll-Paque Plus gradient centrifugation was used to isolate PBMCs from whole blood, and the isolated PBMCs were then either used fresh or cryopreserved at -140C. Each culture condition was generally run in triplicate wells.

In its sample, this clonotype was seen once. Its antigen has not been determined. The sample holds no much larger clone one base away, and base qualities are not on file. A single read makes a weak case. The trim is 3 bases for V and 3 bases for J, with a gap of 17 bases between the germline ends. Including the terminal cysteine and phenylalanine, the CDR3 comprises 16 residues. Only the CDR3 region is kept as DNA, spanning 48 bases read in frame from base 1. Reading the germline V gene gives CDR1 KGHSH and CDR2 LQKENI. In this chain, TRBV18 is recombined with TRBJ1-2, with TRBD1 tentatively as D gene (6 bases match). The source of this sequence is a human donor who had recovered from COVID-19. Sequencing was carried out using CD4+ T cells from blood, cultured in vitro. The DNA sequence is given as TGTGCCAGCTCACCCACCCCAGGGGTAGAAGACTATGGCTACACCTTC. Its product reads: CASSPTPGVEDYGYTF.